These T cell receptor beta chains were read from a single sample in a study of T cell responses to AZD1222 COVID-19 vaccine. Libraries were prepared by immunoSEQ multiplex PCR; TCRdb keeps only in-frame clonotypes and omits some of them. The repertoire holds around 160,000 clones, with approximately 90% as singletons. The sequences come from peripheral blood, collected 28 days after the second AZD1222 dose. The source of these receptors is an adult who received the AZD1222 COVID-19 vaccine. CDR3s include the opening cysteine and the closing phenylalanine or tryptophan. The order of the fields is CDR3 length, V gene, D gene, J gene, CDR3 protein. D genes are given only for firm matches.

len: 10; v_gene: TRBV20-1; d_gene: NA; j_gene: TRBJ2-3; CDR3aa: CSAAGGTQYF
len: 13; v_gene: TRBV4-1; d_gene: NA; j_gene: TRBJ2-5; CDR3aa: CASRAAEAETQYF
len: 15; v_gene: TRBV6-5; d_gene: TRBD1; j_gene: TRBJ2-3; CDR3aa: CASTPTGVGTDTQYF
len: 15; v_gene: TRBV18; d_gene: NA; j_gene: TRBJ1-2; CDR3aa: CASSPSPGGNYGYTF
len: 15; v_gene: TRBV6-5; d_gene: NA; j_gene: TRBJ2-4; CDR3aa: CASTSDFTSRNIQYF
len: 11; v_gene: TRBV6-6; d_gene: NA; j_gene: TRBJ1-3; CDR3aa: CASSTGNTIYF
len: 15; v_gene: TRBV6-5; d_gene: TRBD2; j_gene: TRBJ2-5; CDR3aa: CASSSRGGPQETQYF
len: 13; v_gene: TRBV30; d_gene: NA; j_gene: TRBJ1-1; CDR3aa: CAWSKQENTEAFF
len: 15; v_gene: TRBV10-3; d_gene: TRBD1; j_gene: TRBJ1-5; CDR3aa: CAISKGQVGDQPQHF
len: 14; v_gene: TRBV13; d_gene: NA; j_gene: TRBJ2-7; CDR3aa: CASSLYGGNYEQYF
len: 19; v_gene: TRBV3-1/TRBV3-2; d_gene: NA; j_gene: TRBJ1-3; CDR3aa: CASSQGGVAGRDSGNTIYF
len: 14; v_gene: TRBV15; d_gene: NA; j_gene: TRBJ2-7; CDR3aa: CATSRDQSEGEQYF
len: 16; v_gene: TRBV3-1/TRBV3-2; d_gene: TRBD1; j_gene: TRBJ1-2; CDR3aa: CASSHGWTGVDYGYTF
len: 20; v_gene: TRBV2; d_gene: TRBD1; j_gene: TRBJ1-1; CDR3aa: CASSEVRIYRRTGGFTEAFF
len: 15; v_gene: TRBV6-1; d_gene: TRBD2; j_gene: TRBJ2-3; CDR3aa: CASSELAGRTDTQYF
len: 12; v_gene: TRBV3-1/TRBV3-2; d_gene: NA; j_gene: TRBJ1-5; CDR3aa: CASSSGSQPQHF
len: 14; v_gene: TRBV5-1; d_gene: NA; j_gene: TRBJ2-7; CDR3aa: CASSLVGSGYEQYF
len: 15; v_gene: TRBV2; d_gene: NA; j_gene: TRBJ1-5; CDR3aa: CASSDHRVGNQPQHF
len: 14; v_gene: TRBV7-9; d_gene: NA; j_gene: TRBJ1-2; CDR3aa: CASSLGGTSYGYTF
len: 17; v_gene: TRBV18; d_gene: NA; j_gene: TRBJ1-5; CDR3aa: CASSGLRDGYSNQPQHF
len: 16; v_gene: TRBV11-3; d_gene: NA; j_gene: TRBJ1-1; CDR3aa: CASSSAGERGATEAFF
len: 14; v_gene: TRBV5-1; d_gene: NA; j_gene: TRBJ2-6; CDR3aa: CASSPESGANVLTF
len: 13; v_gene: TRBV24-1; d_gene: NA; j_gene: TRBJ2-3; CDR3aa: CATSDPTGPTQYF
len: 12; v_gene: TRBV19; d_gene: NA; j_gene: TRBJ2-7; CDR3aa: CASSVLRGEQYF
len: 13; v_gene: TRBV24-1; d_gene: NA; j_gene: TRBJ2-1; CDR3aa: CATSDLGGNEQFF
len: 14; v_gene: TRBV3-1/TRBV3-2; d_gene: NA; j_gene: TRBJ1-1; CDR3aa: CASSLHLRQSEAFF
len: 14; v_gene: TRBV3-1/TRBV3-2; d_gene: NA; j_gene: TRBJ1-1; CDR3aa: CASSLDNSNTEAFF
len: 15; v_gene: TRBV6-5; d_gene: TRBD1; j_gene: TRBJ2-7; CDR3aa: CAAAPDRGRPYEQYF
len: 16; v_gene: TRBV18; d_gene: TRBD2; j_gene: TRBJ2-1; CDR3aa: CASSQTSGSFGNEQFF
len: 13; v_gene: TRBV7-9; d_gene: NA; j_gene: TRBJ1-2; CDR3aa: CASSPGVYYGYTF
len: 16; v_gene: TRBV7-8; d_gene: NA; j_gene: TRBJ1-1; CDR3aa: CASSLARGRSNTEAFF
len: 15; v_gene: TRBV7-9; d_gene: TRBD1; j_gene: TRBJ2-7; CDR3aa: CASSPLGQGAVEQYF
len: 13; v_gene: TRBV4-1; d_gene: NA; j_gene: TRBJ1-6; CDR3aa: CASSQQEDSPLHF
len: 14; v_gene: TRBV6-5; d_gene: NA; j_gene: TRBJ1-2; CDR3aa: CASREGTVNYGYTF
len: 14; v_gene: TRBV14; d_gene: TRBD1; j_gene: TRBJ1-2; CDR3aa: CASSQDWTGSGYTF
len: 16; v_gene: TRBV11-2; d_gene: NA; j_gene: TRBJ2-4; CDR3aa: CASSFGQTLAKNIQYF
len: 13; v_gene: TRBV2; d_gene: NA; j_gene: TRBJ2-1; CDR3aa: CASSGVGLVEQFF
len: 13; v_gene: TRBV11-2; d_gene: NA; j_gene: TRBJ1-1; CDR3aa: CASSLGGNTEAFF
len: 11; v_gene: TRBV2; d_gene: NA; j_gene: TRBJ2-7; CDR3aa: CASTAAYEQYF
len: 15; v_gene: TRBV18; d_gene: NA; j_gene: TRBJ1-1; CDR3aa: CASSPSTGEGTEAFF
len: 14; v_gene: TRBV4-2; d_gene: NA; j_gene: TRBJ2-2; CDR3aa: CASSQDPGPGELFF
len: 12; v_gene: TRBV6-5; d_gene: NA; j_gene: TRBJ1-1; CDR3aa: CASTSGNTEAFF
len: 16; v_gene: TRBV7-6; d_gene: NA; j_gene: TRBJ1-2; CDR3aa: CASSPTEQTANYGYTF
len: 15; v_gene: TRBV5-6; d_gene: NA; j_gene: TRBJ2-3; CDR3aa: CASSLSDSYTDTQYF
len: 15; v_gene: TRBV5-1; d_gene: NA; j_gene: TRBJ2-5; CDR3aa: CASSLAGSFEETQYF